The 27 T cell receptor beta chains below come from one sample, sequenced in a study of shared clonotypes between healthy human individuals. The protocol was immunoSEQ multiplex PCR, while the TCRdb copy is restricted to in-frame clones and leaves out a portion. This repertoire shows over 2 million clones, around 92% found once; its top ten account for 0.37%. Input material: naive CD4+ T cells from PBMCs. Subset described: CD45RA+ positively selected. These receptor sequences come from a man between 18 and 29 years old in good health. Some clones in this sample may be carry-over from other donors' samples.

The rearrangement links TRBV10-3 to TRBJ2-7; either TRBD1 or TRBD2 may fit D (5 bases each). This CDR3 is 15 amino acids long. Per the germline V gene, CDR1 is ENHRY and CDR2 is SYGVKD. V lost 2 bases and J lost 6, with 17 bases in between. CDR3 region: CAISEAPGSGTEQYF. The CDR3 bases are TGTGCCATCAGTGAGGCTCCAGGGTCGGGGACCGAGCAGTACTTC.

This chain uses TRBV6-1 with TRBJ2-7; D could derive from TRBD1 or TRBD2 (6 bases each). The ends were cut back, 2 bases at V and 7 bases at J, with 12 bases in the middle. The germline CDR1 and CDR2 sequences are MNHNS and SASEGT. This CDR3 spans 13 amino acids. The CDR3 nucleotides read TGTGCCAGCAGTGAAAACAGGGCGGGGGAGCAGTACTTC. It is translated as CASSENRAGEQYF.

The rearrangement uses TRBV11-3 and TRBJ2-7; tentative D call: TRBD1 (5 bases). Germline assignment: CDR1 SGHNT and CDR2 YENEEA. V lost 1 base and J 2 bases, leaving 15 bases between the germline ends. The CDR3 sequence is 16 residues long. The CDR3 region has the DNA TGTGCCAGCAGCTTAGGTGCAGGGCTAATCCCCTACGAGCAGTACTTC. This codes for CASSLGAGLIPYEQYF.

The CDR3, as DNA: TGTGCCAGCAGACAACTAGCGGGAGCCACAGATACGCAGTATTTT. It encodes CASRQLAGATDTQYF. This chain joins TRBV7-3 and TRBJ2-3; 11 bases line up with TRBD2. The CDR3 runs 15 residues. The trim removed 6 bases at V and 2 bases at J, leaving 4 bases unmatched. Germline CDR1 reads SGHTA; CDR2 reads FQGTGA.

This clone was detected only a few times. This CDR3 is CASSISPLPTYEQYF. In DNA form, the CDR3 reads TGTGCCAGCAGTATCAGCCCACTCCCTACCTACGAGCAGTACTTC. The chain recombines TRBV27 with TRBJ2-7; D gene unclear. Trimming took 5 bases from V and 2 from J, leaving 16 bases between them. CDR1 and CDR2 (germline): MNHEY, SMNVEV (reference sequence). This CDR3 contains 15 residues.

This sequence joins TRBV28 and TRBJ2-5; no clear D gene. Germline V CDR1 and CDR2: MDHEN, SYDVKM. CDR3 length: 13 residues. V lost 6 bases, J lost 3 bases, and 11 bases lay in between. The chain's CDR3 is CASSSGSEETQYF. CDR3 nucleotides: TGTGCCAGCAGCTCCGGGTCGGAAGAGACCCAGTACTTC.

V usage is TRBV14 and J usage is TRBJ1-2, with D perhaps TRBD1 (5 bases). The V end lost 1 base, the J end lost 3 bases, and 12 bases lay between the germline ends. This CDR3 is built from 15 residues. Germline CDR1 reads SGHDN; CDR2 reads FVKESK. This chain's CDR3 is CASSQVGTPDYGYTF. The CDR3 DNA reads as TGTGCCAGCAGCCAAGTCGGGACTCCGGACTATGGCTACACCTTC.

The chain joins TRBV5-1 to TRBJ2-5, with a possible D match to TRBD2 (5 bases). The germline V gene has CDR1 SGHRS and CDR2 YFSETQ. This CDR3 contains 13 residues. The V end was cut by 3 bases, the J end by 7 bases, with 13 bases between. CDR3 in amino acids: CASSSGIEGTQYF. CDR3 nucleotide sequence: TGCGCCAGCAGCTCGGGAATCGAGGGGACCCAGTACTTC.

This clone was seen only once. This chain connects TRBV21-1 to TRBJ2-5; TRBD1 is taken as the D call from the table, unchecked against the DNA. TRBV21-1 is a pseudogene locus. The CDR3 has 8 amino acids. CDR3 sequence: CARWPQYF. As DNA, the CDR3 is TGTGCCAGGTGGCCCCAGTACTTC.

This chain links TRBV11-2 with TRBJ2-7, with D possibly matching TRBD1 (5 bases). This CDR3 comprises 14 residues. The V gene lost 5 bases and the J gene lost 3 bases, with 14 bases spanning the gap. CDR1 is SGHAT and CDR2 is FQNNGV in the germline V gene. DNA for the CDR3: TGTGCCAGCAGCCCGACCCTGACAGACTACGAGCAGTACTTC. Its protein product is CASSPTLTDYEQYF.

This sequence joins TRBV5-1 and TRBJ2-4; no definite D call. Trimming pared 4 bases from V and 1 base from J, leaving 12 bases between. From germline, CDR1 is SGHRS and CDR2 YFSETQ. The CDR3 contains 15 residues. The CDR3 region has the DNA TGCGCCAGCAGCCCTCTCGTTTCCGCCAAAAACATTCAGTACTTC. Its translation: CASSPLVSAKNIQYF.

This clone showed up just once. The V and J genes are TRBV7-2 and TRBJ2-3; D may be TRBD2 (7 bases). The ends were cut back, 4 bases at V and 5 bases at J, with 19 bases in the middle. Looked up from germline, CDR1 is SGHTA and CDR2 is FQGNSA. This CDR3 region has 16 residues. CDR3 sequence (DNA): TGTGCCAGCAGCTCCACAGGGACTACCGGTGGAGATACGCAGTATTTT. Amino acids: CASSSTGTTGGDTQYF.

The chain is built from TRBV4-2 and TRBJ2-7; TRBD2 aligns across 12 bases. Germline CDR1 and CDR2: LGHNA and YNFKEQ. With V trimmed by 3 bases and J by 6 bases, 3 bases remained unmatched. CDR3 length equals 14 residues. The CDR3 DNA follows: TGTGCCAGCAGCCAGACTAGCGGGAGTCTCGAGCAGTACTTC. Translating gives CASSQTSGSLEQYF.

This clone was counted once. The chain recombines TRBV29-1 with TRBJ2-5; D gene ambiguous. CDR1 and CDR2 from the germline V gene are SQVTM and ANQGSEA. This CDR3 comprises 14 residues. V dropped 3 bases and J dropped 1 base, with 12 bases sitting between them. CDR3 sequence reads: CSVEIGRAQETQYF. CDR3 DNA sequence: TGCAGCGTTGAGATCGGACGAGCCCAAGAGACCCAGTACTTC. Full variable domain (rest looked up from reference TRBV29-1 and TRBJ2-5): SAVISQKPSRDICQRGTSLTIQCQVDSQVTMMFWYRQQPGQSLTLIATANQGSEATYESGFVIDKFPISRPNLTFSTLTVSNMSPEDSSIYLCSVEIGRAQETQYFGPGTRLLVL.

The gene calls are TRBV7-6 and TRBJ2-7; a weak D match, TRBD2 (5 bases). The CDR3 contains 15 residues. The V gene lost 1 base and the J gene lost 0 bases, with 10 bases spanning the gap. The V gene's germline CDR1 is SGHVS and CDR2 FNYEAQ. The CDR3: CASSLGGSLSYEQYF. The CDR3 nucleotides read TGTGCCAGCAGCTTAGGCGGGTCCCTCTCCTACGAGCAGTACTTC.

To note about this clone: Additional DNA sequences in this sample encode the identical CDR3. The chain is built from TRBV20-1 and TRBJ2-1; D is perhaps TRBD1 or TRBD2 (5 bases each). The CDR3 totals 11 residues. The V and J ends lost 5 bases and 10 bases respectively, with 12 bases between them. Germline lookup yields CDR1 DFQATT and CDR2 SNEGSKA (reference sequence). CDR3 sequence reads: CSARGVGEQFF. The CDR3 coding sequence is TGCAGTGCTCGAGGGGTAGGGGAGCAGTTCTTC.

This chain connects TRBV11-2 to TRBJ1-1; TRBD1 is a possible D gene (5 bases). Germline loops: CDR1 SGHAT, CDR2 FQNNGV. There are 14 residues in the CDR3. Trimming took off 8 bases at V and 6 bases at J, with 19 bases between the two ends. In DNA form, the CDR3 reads TGTGCCAGCGGGGTCACGGGGGAATTCGCTGAAGCTTTCTTT. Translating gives CASGVTGEFAEAFF.

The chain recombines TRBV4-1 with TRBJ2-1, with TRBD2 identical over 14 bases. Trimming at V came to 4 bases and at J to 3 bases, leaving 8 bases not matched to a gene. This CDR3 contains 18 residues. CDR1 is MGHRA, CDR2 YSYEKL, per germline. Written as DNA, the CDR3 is TGCGCCAGCAGCCGCTCCGGGACTAGCGGGAGTGTCTACAATGAGCAGTTCTTC. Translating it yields CASSRSGTSGSVYNEQFF.

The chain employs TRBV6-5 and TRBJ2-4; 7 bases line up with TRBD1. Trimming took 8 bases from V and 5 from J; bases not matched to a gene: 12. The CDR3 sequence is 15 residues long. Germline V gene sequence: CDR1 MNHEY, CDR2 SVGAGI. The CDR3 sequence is CASSLGPRGQNIQYF. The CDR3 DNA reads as TGTGCCAGCTCCTTGGGACCAAGGGGGCAAAACATTCAGTACTTC.

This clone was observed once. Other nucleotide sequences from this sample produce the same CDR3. The CDR3 DNA reads as TGTGCCAGCAGTTCCCCGGGGTACGAGCAGTACTTC. Amino acids: CASSSPGYEQYF. This rearrangement joins TRBV28 to TRBJ2-7, with TRBD2 as a possible D gene (5 bases). This CDR3 is 12 amino acids long. Per germline, CDR1 MDHEN and CDR2 SYDVKM. V lost 4 bases to trimming and J lost 4 bases, with 8 bases between them.

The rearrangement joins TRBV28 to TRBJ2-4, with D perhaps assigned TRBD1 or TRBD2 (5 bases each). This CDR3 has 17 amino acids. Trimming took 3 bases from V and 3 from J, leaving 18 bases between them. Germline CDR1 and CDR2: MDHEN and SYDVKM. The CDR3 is CASSFSGVGVVKNIQYF. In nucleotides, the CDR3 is TGTGCCAGCAGTTTTAGTGGGGTGGGGGTAGTCAAAAACATTCAGTACTTC.

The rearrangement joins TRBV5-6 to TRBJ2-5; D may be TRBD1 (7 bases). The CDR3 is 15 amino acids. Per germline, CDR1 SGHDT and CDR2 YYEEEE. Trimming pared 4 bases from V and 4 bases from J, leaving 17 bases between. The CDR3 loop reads CASSPGGTRGETQYF. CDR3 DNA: TGTGCCAGCAGCCCAGGGGGTACGCGGGGAGAGACCCAGTACTTC.

The CDR3 sequence: CASSFGTGDYEQYF. As DNA, the CDR3 is TGCGCCAGCAGCTTCGGGACAGGGGACTACGAGCAGTACTTC. The rearrangement links TRBV5-1 to TRBJ2-7; 10 bases agree with TRBD1. V shed 2 bases, J shed 3 bases, and the junction held 2 bases outside the gene matches. The CDR3 has 14 amino acids. From germline, CDR1 is SGHRS and CDR2 YFSETQ. The whole variable domain, filled in from reference TRBV5-1 and TRBJ2-7, reads KAGVTQTPRYLIKTRGQQVTLSCSPISGHRSVSWYQQTPGQGLQFLFEYFSETQRNKGNFPGRFSGRQFSNSRSEMNVSTLELGDSALYLCASSFGTGDYEQYFGPGTRLTVT.

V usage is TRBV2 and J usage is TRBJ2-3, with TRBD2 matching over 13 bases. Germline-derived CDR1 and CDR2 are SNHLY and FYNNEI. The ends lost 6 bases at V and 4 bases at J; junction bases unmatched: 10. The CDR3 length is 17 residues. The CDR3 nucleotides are TGTGCCAGCAGCGTCCGAACTAGCGGGAGGGCCTCAGATACGCAGTATTTT. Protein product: CASSVRTSGRASDTQYF. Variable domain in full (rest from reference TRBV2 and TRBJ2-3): EPEVTQTPSHQVTQMGQEVILRCVPISNHLYFYWYRQILGQKVEFLVSFYNNEISEKSEIFDDQFSVERPDGSNFTLKIRSTKLEDSAMYFCASSVRTSGRASDTQYFGPGTRLTVL.

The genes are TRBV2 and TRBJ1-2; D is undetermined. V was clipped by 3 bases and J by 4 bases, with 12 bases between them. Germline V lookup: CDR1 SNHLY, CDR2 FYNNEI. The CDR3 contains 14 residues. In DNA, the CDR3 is TGTGCCAGCAGTGAGGTTTCAGCCCTCTATGGCTACACCTTC. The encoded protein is CASSEVSALYGYTF.

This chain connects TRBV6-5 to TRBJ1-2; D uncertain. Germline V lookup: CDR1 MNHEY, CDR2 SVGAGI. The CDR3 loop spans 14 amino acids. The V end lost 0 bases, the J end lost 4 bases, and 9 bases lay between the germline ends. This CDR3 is CASSYSMGGYGYTF. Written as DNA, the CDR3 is TGTGCCAGCAGTTACTCGATGGGAGGCTATGGCTACACCTTC.

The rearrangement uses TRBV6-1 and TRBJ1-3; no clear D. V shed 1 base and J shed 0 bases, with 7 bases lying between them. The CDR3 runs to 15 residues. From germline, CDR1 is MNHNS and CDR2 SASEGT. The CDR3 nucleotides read TGTGCCAGCAGTGAAGGACACAGCTCTGGAAACACCATATATTTT. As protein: CASSEGHSSGNTIYF.